This T cell receptor (beta chain) originates from a study of T cells after posttransplantation cyclophosphamide. Points on this clone: Its antigen is not identified.

The CDR3 contains 16 residues. V lost 1 base and J lost 4, with 14 bases in between. Germline loops: CDR1 SGHDT, CDR2 YYEEEE. The method was immunoSEQ multiplex PCR; TCRdb's version includes in-frame clones alone and lacks a portion of them. The sample holds 30,000 to 45,000 clones; about three quarters are singletons and the top ten take roughly 8.1%. Busulfan-fludarabine conditioning, marrow transplant, and cyclophosphamide on days +3 and +4 were administered. General observations from the study: Skin or GI-infiltrating T cells shared few TRB sequences with blood. After PTCy, TRB diversity resembled that of CNI/methotrexate controls. Later post-transplant blood repertoires were often dominated by donor CD8+ memory clones.

Specimen: CD4+ T cells sorted from blood, collected approximately 2,000 days after a stem cell transplant with posttransplant cyclophosphamide. The gene calls are TRBV5-6 and TRBJ2-2, with D possibly matching TRBD1 (5 bases). This receptor was identified in a female patient between 35 and 55 years old who received an allogeneic stem cell transplant from a related donor, was CMV-positive, and had no GVHD. Some T cells may be provided by the graft donor. The CDR3 sequence: CASSLTPGLGTGELFF. CDR3 DNA sequence: TGTGCCAGCAGCTTGACGCCAGGGCTGGGCACCGGGGAGCTGTTTTTT.